Listed below are T cell receptor beta chains from one sample, sequenced in a study of beta chain features in type 1 diabetes. Measured with immunoSEQ multiplex PCR; TCRdb has only the in-frame clones, and not every one. This table holds about 150,000 clones, over 7.5% found once. Sample: central memory CD4+ T cells from blood. These receptor sequences come from a woman in her late teens or twenties in good health. CDR3s include the opening cysteine and the closing phenylalanine or tryptophan. D genes are given only for firm matches. Some rows mark clone size as missing; the rest say once, few, many or name a class of expanded clone.

>TRBV5-1|NA|16|TRBJ1-6|NA
TGCGCCAGCAGCTTGGAACCGCAGGGGAATAATTCACCCCTCCACTTT
CASSLEPQGNNSPLHF
>TRBV23-1|few|15|TRBJ1-2|TRBD1
TGCGCCAGCAGTCAATCGGGGGAACAGGGGTATGGCTACACCTTC
CASSQSGEQGYGYTF
>TRBV23-1|few|18|TRBJ2-1|NA
TGCGCCAGCAGTCGAAAGGGAAAGAAGGGGGTTATCTACAATGAGCAGTTCTTC
CASSRKGKKGVIYNEQFF
>TRBV5-1|many|13|TRBJ2-5|NA
TGCGCCAGCAGCTTGGAGGGGCACGAGACCCAGTACTTC
CASSLEGHETQYF
>TRBV5-6|few|15|TRBJ2-5|NA
TGTGCCAGCAGCTTGGGGACAGGGAGGGACGAGACCCAGTACTTC
CASSLGTGRDETQYF
>TRBV7-2|few|13|TRBJ2-3|NA
TGTGCCGTAGATGAGGCCTCTGAGGGTACGCAGTATTTT
CAVDEASEGTQYF
>TRBV2|few|13|TRBJ1-2|NA
TGTGCCAGCAGTGAAGGAAGGAGGCCGGGGTACACCTTC
CASSEGRRPGYTF
>TRBV5-1|NA|15|TRBJ1-1|TRBD1
TGCGCCAGCAGCCTCTATGGACAGGGGAACACTGAAGCTTTCTTT
CASSLYGQGNTEAFF
>TRBV19|NA|16|TRBJ2-5|TRBD2
TGTGCCAGTAGAAGGGTAACCAGCGGGGGGCAAGAGACCCAGTACTTC
CASRRVTSGGQETQYF
>TRBV19|many|17|TRBJ2-4|TRBD2
TGTGCCAGTAGTCGGACTAGCGGGAGGTCAGTTGGCAACATTCAGTACTTC
CASSRTSGRSVGNIQYF
>TRBV7-6|NA|15|TRBJ2-1|TRBD1
TGTGCCAGCGCCCCTGGACAGGGGGAATACAATGAGCAGTTCTTC
CASAPGQGEYNEQFF
>TRBV15|NA|18|TRBJ2-2|TRBD2
TGTGCCACCAGCAGAGACCTAGCGGGGGGCCCGAACACCGGGGAGCTGTTTTTT
CATSRDLAGGPNTGELFF
>TRBV18|NA|15|TRBJ2-1|TRBD1
TGTGCCAGCTCATCGGGACAGGGACCTCGGGTTGAGCAGTTCTTC
CASSSGQGPRVEQFF
>TRBV7-8|NA|15|TRBJ2-3|TRBD1
TGTGCCAGCAGCCTCCAGGGGGCCTCCACAGATACGCAGTATTTT
CASSLQGASTDTQYF
>TRBV7-2|few|12|TRBJ2-3|NA
TGTGCCAGCAGCCGTTCCTCAGATACGCAGTATTTT
CASSRSSDTQYF
>TRBV29-1|few|16|TRBJ1-4|NA
TGCAGCGCCGTCTCCTTACAGGGAAATGAAAATGAAAAACTGTTTTTT
CSAVSLQGNENEKLFF
>TRBV29-1|NA|14|TRBJ2-1|TRBD2
TGCAGCGTTGGCAGGACTAGCGAGAACAATGAGCAGTTCTTC
CSVGRTSENNEQFF
>TRBV29-1|NA|12|TRBJ1-2|TRBD1
TGCAGCGTTGGACAGGGCTACTATGGCTACACCTTC
CSVGQGYYGYTF
>TRBV6-6|few|13|TRBJ2-7|NA
TGTGCCATCGGACAGCTCGGAAACTACGAGCAGTACTTC
CAIGQLGNYEQYF
>TRBV30|few|12|TRBJ1-2|NA
TGTGCCTGGAGTTCAGGGAACTATGGCTACACCTTC
CAWSSGNYGYTF
>TRBV19|NA|12|TRBJ1-5|TRBD1
TGTGCCAGTACCACCCGGGACAGGGCCCAGCATTTT
CASTTRDRAQHF
>TRBV7-2|NA|15|TRBJ1-5|NA
TGTGCCAGCAGCCCCGGGGGGTATAGCAATCAGCCCCAGCATTTT
CASSPGGYSNQPQHF
>TRBV4-2|NA|16|TRBJ2-7|NA
TGTGCCAGCAGCCAAGAAGAGCGGAGGTCCTACTACGAGCAGTACTTC
CASSQEERRSYYEQYF
>TRBV15|many|14|TRBJ2-3|NA
TGTGCCACCAGCCCTGGACTCCCCACAGATACGCAGTATTTT
CATSPGLPTDTQYF
>TRBV5-1|NA|12|TRBJ2-7|TRBD2
TGCGCCAGCAGCGTACGGGGGGTCGAGCAGTACTTC
CASSVRGVEQYF
>TRBV5-6|NA|15|TRBJ2-7|TRBD1
TGTGCCAGCAGCTTGCAGGGACAGGGGCCCTACGAGCAGTACTTC
CASSLQGQGPYEQYF